Listed here are 20 T cell receptor beta chains from one sample, sequenced in a study of T cell repertoires in cytomegalovirus infection. TCRdb passed the reads through MiXCR, listing each CDR3 protein once. This sample has 600,000 to 800,000 distinct CDR3 sequences, with around 24% found just once. The specimen was CD8+ T cells from PBMCs. The receptors here all came from a human donor in good health (CMV status not recorded). Some clones in this sample may be carry-over from other donors' samples.

The V gene is TRBV20-1, the J gene TRBJ1-5; no definite D call. With 4 bases removed from V and 3 bases from J, the gap between germline ends came to 13 bases. The CDR3 is 14 amino acids. Germline V CDR1 and CDR2: DFQATT, SNEGSKA (reference sequence). This CDR3 is CSAIPFDFNQPQHF. The CDR3 bases are TGCAGTGCTATCCCCTTCGACTTCAATCAGCCCCAGCATTTT.

This clonotype has ten or more counts. The chain recombines TRBV6-1 with TRBJ2-2; tentatively, D is TRBD1 or TRBD2 (6 bases each). Per the germline V gene, CDR1 is MNHNS and CDR2 is SASEGT. V was pared by 7 bases and J by 0 bases, with 15 bases between. This CDR3 has 16 amino acids. CDR3 in DNA: TGTGCCAGCACCTCTTACGGGGGCGCGAACACCGGGGAGCTGTTTTTT. Protein product: CASTSYGGANTGELFF.

At least ten counts were recorded for this clonotype. The CDR3 bases are TGCGCCAGCAGCCAAGGGCAAATCGGAAACACCATATATTTT. Its translation is CASSQGQIGNTIYF. The chain uses TRBV4-1 and TRBJ1-3; no reliable D call. The CDR3 is 14 amino acids. V shed 1 base and J shed 4 bases, with 8 bases lying between them. Germline CDR1 reads MGHRA; CDR2 reads YSYEKL.

The genes are TRBV20-1 and TRBJ2-5; 14 bases line up with TRBD2. This CDR3 comprises 18 residues. Germline V gene data show CDR1 as DFQATT and CDR2 as SNEGSKA (reference sequence). Unmatched junction bases numbered 7, after V lost 0 bases and J lost 1 base. This CDR3 reads CSARDLGLAGEVQETQYF. For the CDR3, the DNA is TGCAGTGCTAGAGATCTGGGACTAGCGGGGGAAGTCCAAGAGACCCAGTACTTC.

This clonotype has only a few counts. V is TRBV19 and J is TRBJ1-1; the match to TRBD1 covers 10 bases. V shed 3 bases, J shed 1 base, and the junction held 5 bases outside the gene matches. CDR1 is LNHDA and CDR2 is SQIVND in the germline V gene (reference sequence). The CDR3 is 16 amino acids. CDR3 nucleotide sequence: TGTGCCAGTAGTATGGGGACAGGGGAGGCGAACACTGAAGCTTTCTTT. Translating it yields CASSMGTGEANTEAFF.

Only a few counts were recorded for this clonotype. The CDR3 reads CASSPTAGYEQYV. CDR3 bases: TGTGCCAGCAGCCCCACGGCAGGGTACGAGCAGTACGTC. J is TRBJ2-7 and V is TRBV14; possible D gene TRBD1, 5 bases. With 4 bases removed from V and 4 bases from J, the gap between germline ends came to 11 bases. From germline, CDR1 is SGHDN and CDR2 FVKESK. CDR3 length: 13 residues.

In this sample, this clonotype turned up a few times. The chain links TRBV7-2 to TRBJ2-1; D not certain. CDR1 SGHTA and CDR2 FQGNSA come from the germline V gene. The CDR3 extends over 13 amino acids. Trimming cost V 1 base and J 6 bases, with 7 bases left between them. The CDR3 nucleotides read TGTGCCAGCAGCTTAGGCGACCCCAATGAGCAGTTCTTC. As protein: CASSLGDPNEQFF.

Only a few counts were recorded for this clonotype. The chain joins TRBV7-6 to TRBJ1-1; maybe TRBD1 (5 bases). V lost 6 bases and J 3 bases, leaving 11 bases between the germline ends. Germline V gene sequence: CDR1 SGHVS, CDR2 FNYEAQ. The CDR3 is 13 residues long. The CDR3 DNA reads TGTGCCAGCAGGGGTCCGGGGGACACTGAAGCTTTCTTT. The encoded protein is CASRGPGDTEAFF.

Only a few counts were recorded for this clonotype. This chain connects TRBV12-3 or TRBV12-4 to TRBJ2-7; D perhaps matches TRBD1 (6 bases). Trimming stripped 5 bases from V and 5 bases from J, with 10 bases between. This CDR3 is built from 12 residues. This CDR3 reads CASSLGQNEQYF. CDR3 DNA: TGTGCCAGCAGTCTCGGACAGAACGAGCAGTACTTC.

This clonotype was seen at least ten times. The V call is TRBV12-3 or TRBV12-4, the J call TRBJ2-3; D is unresolved. The CDR3 extends over 16 amino acids. Between the trimmed V and J ends, which lost 2 bases and 0 bases, there was a span of 12 bases. The CDR3 DNA follows: TGTGCCAGCAGTTTACTCGTCCCTGCTAGCACAGATACGCAGTATTTT. Amino acid sequence: CASSLLVPASTDTQYF.

There are many counts of this clonotype. The chain employs TRBV6-4 and TRBJ2-1; possibly TRBD2 for D (5 bases). The germline CDR1 and CDR2 sequences are MRHNA and SNTAGT. The CDR3 extends over 13 amino acids. Trimming shortened V by 9 bases and J by 0 bases, and 9 bases separated the two germline ends. The CDR3 DNA is TGTGCCAGTTCGGACTCCTCCTACAATGAGCAGTTCTTC. Amino acids: CASSDSSYNEQFF.

This sequence joins TRBV20-1 and TRBJ1-2, with D possibly matching TRBD1 (6 bases). Germline V lookup: CDR1 DFQATT, CDR2 SNEGSKA (reference sequence). The V gene lost 6 bases and the J gene lost 6 bases, with 17 bases spanning the gap. The CDR3 totals 13 residues. The CDR3 nucleotides are TGCAGTGCCATTACAGGGCGGGGTGATGGCTACACCTTC. This gives the protein CSAITGRGDGYTF.

The chain carries TRBV19 and TRBJ1-1; D gene ambiguous. This CDR3 region has 14 residues. CDR1 is LNHDA and CDR2 is SQIVND in the germline V gene (reference sequence). Trimming stripped 3 bases from V and 1 base from J, with 9 bases between. The CDR3 region has the DNA TGTGCCAGTAGTATGGGCCCCAGGAACACTGAAGCTTTCTTT. Its protein is CASSMGPRNTEAFF.

J is TRBJ2-7 and V is TRBV28; D is uncertain. Germline-derived CDR1 and CDR2 are MDHEN and SYDVKM. The V and J ends lost 9 bases and 5 bases respectively, with 2 bases between them. The CDR3 consists of 8 residues. The CDR3 DNA reads TGTGCCAGAAACGAGCAGTACGTC. Translated, it gives CARNEQYV.

This clonotype has ten or more counts. The rearrangement joins TRBV25-1 to TRBJ2-2, with D unresolved. V lost 1 base, J lost 5 bases, and 20 bases lay in between. This CDR3 is built from 18 residues. Germline values: CDR1 MGHDK, CDR2 SYGVNS. The CDR3 DNA is TGTGCCAGCAGTGAATTCTTTGGGCCTACTTCGCGGACCGGGGAGCTGTTTTTT. Residues: CASSEFFGPTSRTGELFF.

This clonotype was counted ten times or more. V gene TRBV7-8 combines with J gene TRBJ2-7, with D perhaps being TRBD1 or TRBD2 (5 bases each). The CDR3 runs 13 residues. V was pared by 6 bases and J by 4 bases, with 13 bases between. CDR1 SGHVS and CDR2 FQNEAQ come from the germline V gene. The CDR3 reads CASRRDPHYEQYV. CDR3 DNA sequence: TGTGCCAGCAGACGGGACCCTCATTACGAGCAGTACGTC.

This clonotype turned up a few times. The chain has TRBV6-2 or TRBV6-3 and TRBJ2-1; D ambiguous. Germline CDR1 is MNHEY and CDR2 is SVGEGT. This CDR3 region has 15 residues. V lost 5 bases and J lost 3, with 14 bases in between. The chain's CDR3 is CASSTARLGYNEQFF. The CDR3 nucleotides read TGTGCCAGCAGTACCGCCCGTCTCGGCTACAATGAGCAGTTCTTC.

The chain joins TRBV5-1 to TRBJ2-1; no clear D. Per the germline V gene, CDR1 is SGHRS and CDR2 is YFSETQ. The CDR3 sequence is 14 residues long. The germline V and J ends were trimmed by 5 bases and 6 bases, with 15 bases remaining between them. This CDR3 is CASREFGTINEQFF. The CDR3 region has the DNA TGCGCCAGCAGAGAGTTTGGAACAATCAATGAGCAGTTCTTC.

Only a few counts were recorded for this clonotype. This chain joins TRBV5-5 and TRBJ2-5; tentatively, D is TRBD1 or TRBD2 (6 bases each). The germline V gene encodes CDR1 SGHKS and CDR2 YYEKEE (reference sequence). The CDR3 consists of 14 residues. V was pared by 2 bases and J by 5 bases, with 13 bases between. CDR3 sequence (DNA): TGTGCCAGCAGCTTCGGGGCCGGGGGCGAGACCCAGTACTTC. It is translated as CASSFGAGGETQYF.

A few counts support this clonotype. V gene TRBV5-4 combines with J gene TRBJ1-1; D remains ambiguous. V was cut by 0 bases and J by 7 bases, with 4 bases left in between. The CDR3 loop spans 11 amino acids. Germline V gene data show CDR1 as SGHNT and CDR2 as YYREEE (reference sequence). This CDR3 is CASSLELEAFF. CDR3 bases: TGTGCCAGCAGCTTGGAACTTGAAGCTTTCTTT.